This T cell receptor (beta chain) derives from a study of T cells in localized non-small cell lung cancer. Clones were sequenced by immunoSEQ multiplex PCR, and TCRdb holds only the in-frame ones, with some missing. The table lists roughly 48,000 clones, 60% to 85% of them singletons. Looked up from germline, CDR1 is GTSNPN and CDR2 is SVGIG (reference sequence). V dropped 1 base and J dropped 7 bases, with 13 bases sitting between them. The CDR3 is 14 residues long. The study, taken as a whole, reports: Within adjacent lung there appeared a median around 60 of the top 100 tumor clones. Only one tumor region went through sequencing, so heterogeneity may still be there.

About this clone itself: The antigen remains undetermined.

Material: peripheral blood, obtained before any cancer treatment. This rearrangement joins TRBV30 to TRBJ1-4; D perhaps matches TRBD1 (5 bases). The TCR was taken from a man aged 35 to 69 with stage I squamous cell lung carcinoma. This CDR3 reads CAWSESGGSEKLFF. As DNA, the CDR3 is TGTGCCTGGAGTGAGTCGGGGGGTTCTGAAAAACTGTTTTTT.